This T cell receptor beta chain is drawn from a study of T cell repertoires in cytomegalovirus infection. Study-level information: CMV infection together with matching HLA type was indicated by public TCR beta signatures.

Study-wide points: Frequencies of public TCR beta families were cumulated, and this identified carriers of CMV plus the relevant HLA. It was HLA-C-restricted CMV-specific TCR beta clonotypes that dominated the response ex vivo.

In the case of this clonotype: Its specificity is unknown.

TCRdb called the reads again in MiXCR, with one record for every CDR3 protein. The sample lists some 920,000 distinct CDR3 sequences, roughly 30% occurring once. This CDR3 region has 16 residues. Trimming left V 2 bases short and J 0 bases short, with 16 bases between. Germline V CDR1 and CDR2: DFQATT, SNEGSKA (reference sequence). The sequence was collected from a human donor in good health (CMV status not recorded). Some clones in this sample may be carry-over from other donors' samples. This chain connects TRBV20-1 to TRBJ1-1; possibly TRBD1 for D (6 bases). This specimen was cultured CD8+ T cells from PBMCs, taken from culture after CMV antigen stimulation. This CDR3 is CSARPTRQEMNTEAFF. The DNA for the CDR3 is TGCAGTGCTAGACCGACTCGACAGGAGATGAACACTGAAGCTTTCTTT.